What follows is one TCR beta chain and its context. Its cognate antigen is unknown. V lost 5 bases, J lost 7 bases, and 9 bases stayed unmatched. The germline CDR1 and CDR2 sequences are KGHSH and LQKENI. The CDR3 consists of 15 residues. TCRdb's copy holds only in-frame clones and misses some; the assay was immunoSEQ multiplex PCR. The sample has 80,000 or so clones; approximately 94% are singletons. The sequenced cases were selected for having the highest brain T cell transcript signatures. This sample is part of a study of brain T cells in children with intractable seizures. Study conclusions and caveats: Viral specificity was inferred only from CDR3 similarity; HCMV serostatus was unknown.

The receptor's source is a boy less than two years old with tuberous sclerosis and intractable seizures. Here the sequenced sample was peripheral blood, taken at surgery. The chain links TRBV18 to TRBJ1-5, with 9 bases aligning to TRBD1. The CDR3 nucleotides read TGTGCCAGCTCAGGCGATACAGGGGGCTTGCAGCCCCAGCATTTT. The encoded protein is CASSGDTGGLQPQHF.